The next 17 T cell receptor beta chains were all read from a single sample in a study of regulatory T cells in long-lasting Graves disease. HTBI primers from iRepertoire and Arm-PCR of CDR3 regions yielded the TCR beta libraries. TCRdb reanalysed the multiplex PCR reads using MiXCR and keeps one entry per CDR3 protein. The sample records around 500,000 distinct CDR3 sequences, more than 20% being singletons. The time point denotes: persistent/refractory GD, antithyroid drugs over 5 years with positive TRAb. PBMCs provided the RNA from which the TCR library was made. This sample comprised peripheral blood mononuclear cells (PBMCs), obtained when the disease was refractory, from a patient treated with antithyroid drugs. The receptor source for this set is a female donor with Graves disease.

The rearrangement uses TRBV20-1 and TRBJ1-2, with 11 bases fitting TRBD1. This CDR3 spans 14 amino acids. CDR1 is DFQATT and CDR2 is SNEGSKA in the germline V gene (reference sequence). The ends lost 4 bases at V and 8 bases at J; junction bases unmatched: 9. This CDR3 reads CSATSGQGAKGYTF. For the CDR3, the DNA is TGCAGTGCTACTTCAGGACAGGGGGCAAAAGGCTACACCTTC.

This clonotype was found a few times. The rearrangement joins TRBV15 to TRBJ2-7; D unresolved. CDR3 length: 13 residues. The V end was cut by 0 bases, the J end by 3 bases, with 6 bases between. CDR1 and CDR2 from the germline V gene are LNHNV and YYDKDF (reference sequence). The CDR3 coding sequence is TGTGCCACCAGCAGAGATTTCGGCTACGAGCAGTACTTC. Its protein is CATSRDFGYEQYF.

In its sample, this clonotype was seen many times. This chain connects TRBV11-2 to TRBJ1-1; TRBD1 agrees at 8 bases. The CDR3 spans 13 residues. V lost 8 bases, J lost 9 bases, and 11 bases stayed unmatched. In germline, CDR1 is SGHAT, CDR2 FQNNGV. CDR3 loop: CASGQTGASQAFF. The CDR3 nucleotides are TGTGCCAGCGGACAGACAGGGGCGAGTCAAGCTTTCTTT.

The table lists this clonotype with a count of one. This chain links TRBV7-9 with TRBJ2-7, with D unresolved. Trimming pared 6 bases from V and 6 bases from J, leaving 21 bases between. CDR3 length: 15 amino acids. In germline, CDR1 is SEHNR, CDR2 FQNEAQ (reference sequence). CDR3 amino acids: CASSPYAAIKAEQYF. DNA for the CDR3: TGTGCCAGCAGTCCTTACGCCGCAATCAAGGCCGAGCAGTACTTC.

Only a few counts were recorded for this clonotype. V and J are TRBV7-9 and TRBJ1-5, with D possibly being TRBD1 (5 bases). Trimming removed 5 bases from V and 9 bases from J, with 14 bases in between. The germline V gene encodes CDR1 SEHNR and CDR2 FQNEAQ (reference sequence). The CDR3 has 13 amino acids. The CDR3 DNA follows: TGTGCCAGCAGCCCCCAGACAGACCGGCCCCAGCATTTT. As protein: CASSPQTDRPQHF.

This clonotype was seen only a few times. This chain uses TRBV20-1 with TRBJ2-7, with D unresolved. Germline loops: CDR1 DFQATT, CDR2 SNEGSKA (reference sequence). The CDR3 sequence is 14 residues long. The V and J ends lost 4 bases and 0 bases respectively, with 13 bases between them. CDR3 DNA: TGCAGTGCTACGCCCACCGTAAGCTCCTACGAGCAGTACTTC. Residues: CSATPTVSSYEQYF.

As to this clonotype: The junction departs from germline at one end; a sequencing error may be responsible. The chain combines TRBV13 with TRBJ2-3; TRBD2 agrees at 10 bases. This CDR3 spans 15 amino acids. Germline CDR1 reads PRHDT; CDR2 reads FYEKMQ (reference sequence). CDR3 sequence: CASSGGTSGTDTQYF. In DNA, the CDR3 is TGCGCCAGCAGCGGGGGGACTAGCGGCACAGATACGCAGTATTTT. Looking up the rest from reference TRBV13 and TRBJ2-3 gives the full variable domain: AAGVIQSPRHLIKEKRETATLKCYPIPRHDTVYWYQQGPGQDPQFLISFYEKMQSDKGSIPDRFSAQQFSDYHSELNMSSLELGDSALYFCASSGGTSGTDTQYFGPGTRLTVL.

In its sample, this clonotype was seen many times. This chain uses TRBV6-1 with TRBJ1-1; D remains unclear. Germline CDR1 reads MNHNS; CDR2 reads SASEGT. Trimming pared 6 bases from V and 0 bases from J, leaving 11 bases between. The CDR3 runs 14 residues. In DNA form, the CDR3 reads TGTGCCAGCAGATTCGGCAGGCTGAACACTGAAGCTTTCTTT. This sequence encodes CASRFGRLNTEAFF.

This clonotype was found a few times. This sequence joins TRBV6-1 and TRBJ2-7; 9 bases match TRBD1. Germline values: CDR1 MNHNS, CDR2 SASEGT. The CDR3 is made up of 16 amino acids. V shed 7 bases, J shed 4 bases, and the junction held 14 bases outside the gene matches. This chain's CDR3 is CASTLFPGQGPYEQYF. CDR3 bases: TGTGCCAGCACCTTGTTTCCGGGACAGGGCCCATACGAGCAGTACTTC.

This clonotype came up many times. The chain carries TRBV28 and TRBJ2-2, with TRBD1 identical over 7 bases. This CDR3 is built from 16 residues. Germline assignment: CDR1 MDHEN and CDR2 SYDVKM. V was clipped by 7 bases and J by 5 bases; unmatched bases: 13. For the CDR3, the DNA is TGTGCCAGCACCATTTCGACAGGGCTACTAACCGGGGAGCTGTTTTTT. It specifies CASTISTGLLTGELFF.

About this clonotype: The junction departs from the called germline gene at one end, perhaps through a read error. This chain connects TRBV5-1 to TRBJ1-3; D is undetermined. The length of the CDR3 is 14 residues. Looked up from germline, CDR1 is SGHRS and CDR2 is YFSETQ. The CDR3, as DNA: TGCGCCAGCAGCTTGGCTGGCCCCGGAAGCACCATATATTTT. Translated: CASSLAGPGSTIYF.

This clonotype has only a few counts. V and J are TRBV19 and TRBJ1-5; a possible D gene is TRBD1 (5 bases). The CDR3 is made up of 14 amino acids. Germline V gene lookup returns CDR1 LNHDA and CDR2 SQIVND (reference sequence). V was clipped by 7 bases and J by 9 bases, with 19 bases between them. The CDR3: CASNTDSAVVPQHF. The CDR3, as DNA: TGTGCCAGTAATACCGACAGCGCCGTTGTGCCCCAGCATTTT.

This clonotype was detected a few times. J is TRBJ2-7 and V is TRBV12-3 or TRBV12-4; a possible D gene is TRBD1 (6 bases). Trimming shortened V by 3 bases and J by 1 base, and 10 bases separated the two germline ends. This CDR3 comprises 14 residues. CDR3 sequence reads: CASSFLGGSYEQYF. The CDR3 coding sequence is TGTGCCAGCAGTTTTTTAGGGGGTTCCTACGAGCAGTACTTC.

Ten or more counts support this clonotype. V gene TRBV30 combines with J gene TRBJ2-2; D is ambiguous. Trimming took 0 bases from V and 1 from J, leaving 6 bases between them. Germline loops: CDR1 GTSNPN, CDR2 SVGIG (reference sequence). This CDR3 is 14 amino acids long. The CDR3 nucleotides are TGTGCCTGGAGTGTTAACTTGAACACCGGGGAGCTGTTTTTT. Encoded protein: CAWSVNLNTGELFF.

Many counts were recorded for this clonotype. This rearrangement joins TRBV12-3 or TRBV12-4 to TRBJ2-5; D ambiguous. The CDR3 covers 15 residues. The ends were cut back, 5 bases at V and 2 bases at J, with 15 bases in the middle. The CDR3 here is CASSPGAGQQETQYF. CDR3 bases: TGTGCCAGCAGTCCCGGCGCAGGCCAGCAAGAGACCCAGTACTTC.

This rearrangement joins TRBV9 to TRBJ2-4, with 9 bases lining up with TRBD2. The CDR3 is 16 amino acids. Germline-derived CDR1 and CDR2 are SGDLS and YYNGEE. The V segment lost 5 bases and the J segment 8 bases; nucleotides outside the gene matches: 14. CDR3 sequence reads: CASSLGYASGIDIQYF. The CDR3 DNA is TGTGCCAGCAGTCTCGGATACGCTAGCGGGATCGACATTCAGTACTTC.

The chain employs TRBV19 and TRBJ2-5, with D perhaps TRBD1 (6 bases). Looked up from germline, CDR1 is LNHDA and CDR2 is SQIVND (reference sequence). This CDR3 is 13 amino acids long. The V gene lost 7 bases and the J gene lost 3 bases, with 12 bases spanning the gap. CDR3 in amino acids: CASKGGRKETQYF. The CDR3 coding sequence is TGTGCCAGTAAAGGGGGAAGGAAAGAGACCCAGTACTTC. The variable domain in full, completed from reference TRBV19 and TRBJ2-5, reads DGGITQSPKYLFRKEGQNVTLSCEQNLNHDAMYWYRQDPGQGLRLIYYSQIVNDFQKGDIAEGYSVSREKKESFPLTVTSAQKNPTAFYLCASKGGRKETQYFGPGTRLLVL.